The T cell receptor beta chain described here comes from a study of OX40 agonist ivuxolimab in advanced cancers. Germline V CDR1 and CDR2: LNHDA, SQIVND (reference sequence). This CDR3 spans 14 amino acids. Trimming stripped 3 bases from V and 6 bases from J, with 14 bases between. Autoimmune disease history or systemic immunosuppression led to patients being barred. This clone was seen only once. Antigen unknown. Findings and limits, study-wide: Expanded clones belonging to CD8+ T cells outnumbered, on average, those of CD4+.

Generated by immunoSEQ multiplex PCR, the TCRdb table keeps only in-frame clones and is missing some. The data contain 75,000 to 95,000 clones, approximately 86% of them seen just once; the ten biggest clones take up about 2.5%. This material consisted of CD4+ or CD8+ T cells sorted from blood, taken in a trial of the OX40 agonist ivuxolimab. V and J are TRBV19 and TRBJ1-2; D call uncertain. This receptor was identified in an adult with an advanced solid tumor such as melanoma, head and neck, liver or kidney cancer. The CDR3 bases are TGTGCCAGTAGTATCGGCCGGTCCCCCGATGGCTACACCTTC. Translation gives CASSIGRSPDGYTF. Supplemented by reference TRBV19 and TRBJ1-2, the full variable domain reads DGGITQSPKYLFRKEGQNVTLSCEQNLNHDAMYWYRQDPGQGLRLIYYSQIVNDFQKGDIAEGYSVSREKKESFPLTVTSAQKNPTAFYLCASSIGRSPDGYTFGSGTRLTVV.